This T cell receptor beta chain was profiled in a study of tumour-infiltrating T cells in Burkitt lymphoma. Study at large: Productive clonality predicted overall and progression-free survival.

This table comes from immunoSEQ multiplex PCR, and its TCRdb copy is limited to in-frame clones, with some not included. The top ten hold roughly an eighth of the sample, which has 5,000 to 6,500 clones, roughly a sixth seen once. This clone was observed a handful of times. Germline V gives CDR1 SGHKS, CDR2 YYEKEE (reference sequence). The V end was cut by 2 bases, the J end by 2 bases, with 11 bases between. This CDR3 is built from 15 residues. Sequencing input: tumor tissue. V is TRBV5-5 and J is TRBJ1-5; D is perhaps TRBD1 (6 bases). The TCR was taken from a human donor with diffuse large B-cell lymphoma. CDR3 DNA sequence: TGTGCCAGCAGCTTAGTTTCAGGGGGCAATCAGCCCCAGCATTTT. Amino acids: CASSLVSGGNQPQHF.